The 28 T cell receptor beta chains listed next were all sequenced from one sample in a study of beta chain features in type 1 diabetes. General study results and limits: Patients with Type 1 diabetes showed moderately but significantly shorter TCRB CDR3s in all four CD4+ subsets.

cDNA synthesis used the whole RNA isolate, giving expressed TCRB sequences. Some clones are missing from TCRdb's copy, which holds only in-frame ones; the method was immunoSEQ multiplex PCR. The profile shows about 660,000 clones, about 14% of them singletons. Their antigen targets remain unknown. Sequenced material: naive CD4+ T cells from blood. The receptors shown here come from a young man with type 1 diabetes.

Notes on this clone: Other DNA variants within this sample encode the same CDR3. This chain connects TRBV7-9 to TRBJ2-5, with TRBD1 as a possible D gene (6 bases). V was cut by 2 bases and J by 5 bases, with 9 bases left in between. The CDR3 length is 13 residues. Per germline, CDR1 SEHNR and CDR2 FQNEAQ (reference sequence). CDR3 residues: CASSLQGLETQYF. The DNA for the CDR3 is TGTGCCAGCAGCTTACAGGGGTTGGAGACCCAGTACTTC.

The J gene is TRBJ1-2, the V gene TRBV27; D not resolved. CDR3 length: 15 residues. V lost 2 bases and J lost 4, with 14 bases in between. Germline V CDR1 and CDR2: MNHEY, SMNVEV (reference sequence). This chain's CDR3 is CASSLDPLEGYGYTF. The CDR3 nucleotides are TGTGCCAGCAGTTTAGACCCACTGGAGGGCTATGGCTACACCTTC.

V is TRBV6-5 and J is TRBJ1-5; D is perhaps TRBD1 (5 bases). V was cut by 7 bases and J by 4 bases, with 11 bases left in between. The CDR3 has 13 amino acids. Germline V lookup: CDR1 MNHEY, CDR2 SVGAGI. The CDR3 DNA is TGTGCCAGCACCAGCGGGGGAAATCAGCCCCAGCATTTT. This gives the protein CASTSGGNQPQHF.

This clone was seen only a few times. This chain joins TRBV29-1 and TRBJ2-1, with 7 bases lining up with TRBD2. Looked up from germline, CDR1 is SQVTM and CDR2 is ANQGSEA. Trimming cost V 6 bases and J 11 bases; bases outside gene matches: 13. The CDR3 runs 13 residues. For the CDR3, the DNA is TGCAGCGTAGACCTAGCGAGCGGGGTCAAGCAGTTCTTC. Translation: CSVDLASGVKQFF.

The rearrangement links TRBV4-1 to TRBJ1-4; the match to TRBD1 covers 8 bases. The germline CDR1 and CDR2 sequences are MGHRA and YSYEKL. Trimming removed 4 bases from V and 8 bases from J; junction bases left unmatched: 3. The CDR3 runs 13 residues. CDR3 region: CASSLQGEEKLFF. The CDR3 nucleotides read TGCGCCAGCAGCCTACAGGGGGAGGAAAAACTGTTTTTT.

This rearrangement joins TRBV14 to TRBJ1-4; D gene ambiguous. The CDR3 is 14 amino acids. CDR1 and CDR2 (germline): SGHDN, FVKESK. Deletions cut 1 base from V and 8 bases from J, with 11 bases between. The CDR3 region has the DNA TGTGCCAGCAGCCAAGGGTTGGGATTAGAAAAACTGTTTTTT. Translating gives CASSQGLGLEKLFF.

This clone has just a few counts. This chain connects TRBV14 to TRBJ1-2, with D tentatively TRBD1 (5 bases). The V end lost 2 bases, the J end lost 6 bases, and 10 bases lay between the germline ends. Looked up from germline, CDR1 is SGHDN and CDR2 is FVKESK. The CDR3 loop spans 13 amino acids. The DNA for the CDR3 is TGTGCCAGCAGCCAATACAGGCGAGATGGCTACACCTTC. This translates into CASSQYRRDGYTF. The whole variable domain, remainder taken from reference TRBV14 and TRBJ1-2, is EAGVTQFPSHSVIEKGQTVTLRCDPISGHDNLYWYRRVMGKEIKFLLHFVKESKQDESGMPNNRFLAERTGGTYSTLKVQPAELEDSGVYFCASSQYRRDGYTFGSGTRLTVV.

The table lists this clone with a few counts. This chain joins TRBV10-3 and TRBJ1-2; 10 positions agree with TRBD1. The trim removed 6 bases at V and 8 bases at J, leaving 6 bases unmatched. CDR3 length equals 13 residues. Germline values: CDR1 ENHRY, CDR2 SYGVKD. The CDR3 here is CAIRGQGLDGYTF. The CDR3, as DNA: TGTGCCATCAGGGGACAGGGGCTGGACGGCTACACCTTC.

This clone was seen a handful of times. This chain joins TRBV6-1 and TRBJ2-5; the match to TRBD1 covers 8 bases. V dropped 1 base and J dropped 5; count of bases not matched to a gene: 6. This CDR3 comprises 15 residues. The germline CDR1 and CDR2 sequences are MNHNS and SASEGT. Written as DNA, the CDR3 is TGTGCCAGCAGTGAAGTGGACAGGGCGAAGGAGACCCAGTACTTC. Translated: CASSEVDRAKETQYF.

The V call is TRBV4-2, the J call TRBJ2-1; 11 bases are shared with TRBD2. Losses at the gene ends were 1 base for V and 6 bases for J; bases not matched to a gene: 8. CDR1 and CDR2 from the germline V gene are LGHNA and YNFKEQ. This CDR3 spans 17 amino acids. CDR3 residues: CASSQASMTSGVNEQFF. The CDR3 DNA reads TGTGCCAGCAGCCAAGCGTCTATGACTAGCGGGGTCAATGAGCAGTTCTTC.

The rearrangement links TRBV6-5 to TRBJ1-2; 11 nucleotides align to TRBD1. This CDR3 is built from 15 residues. Germline loops: CDR1 MNHEY, CDR2 SVGAGI. Losses at the gene ends were 2 bases for V and 7 bases for J; bases not matched to a gene: 6. The CDR3 protein is CASSYTDRGPFGYTF. In DNA form, the CDR3 reads TGTGCCAGCAGTTACACGGACAGGGGGCCGTTTGGCTACACCTTC.

CDR3 nucleotides: TGTGCCACCAGCAGAGTTAATAGTCGGGGAACTTTCTTT. It encodes CATSRVNSRGTFF. The chain employs TRBV15 and TRBJ1-1; D remains ambiguous. Trimming removed 1 base at V and 12 bases at J, with 15 bases between. Germline CDR1 reads LNHNV; CDR2 reads YYDKDF (reference sequence). This CDR3 has 13 residues.

This clone was observed a few times. V gene TRBV6-5 combines with J gene TRBJ1-1, with 7 bases aligning to TRBD1. CDR1 is MNHEY and CDR2 is SVGAGI in the germline V gene. The CDR3 loop spans 15 amino acids. The V gene end was trimmed by 5 bases and the J gene end by 6 bases; junction bases not matched to a gene: 12. The CDR3 is CASSDYPTGLAEAFF. CDR3 DNA sequence: TGTGCCAGCAGTGACTATCCGACAGGGCTCGCTGAAGCTTTCTTT.

The genes are TRBV18 and TRBJ2-7, with a tentative D call TRBD2 (6 bases). CDR3 length: 13 amino acids. V lost 2 bases and J lost 3, with 8 bases in between. Germline V gene sequence: CDR1 KGHSH, CDR2 LQKENI. The CDR3 region is CASSPAGLYEQYF. The CDR3 coding sequence is TGTGCCAGCTCACCAGCGGGGCTCTACGAGCAGTACTTC.

The chain joins TRBV30 to TRBJ1-2; D not resolved. Germline V CDR1 and CDR2: GTSNPN, SVGIG (reference sequence). This CDR3 comprises 13 residues. Trimming took off 2 bases at V and 6 bases at J, with 13 bases between the two ends. In DNA, the CDR3 is TGTGCCTGGAGTCCCTCGGACCGGCATGGCTACACCTTC. Translated: CAWSPSDRHGYTF.

The sample holds a few counts of this clone. CDR3 nucleotides: TGCAGCGTGGGATCTTTAGATATGAACACTGAAGCTTTCTTT. It encodes CSVGSLDMNTEAFF. V gene TRBV29-1 combines with J gene TRBJ1-1, with D uncertain. Trimming shortened V by 6 bases and J by 0 bases, and 14 bases separated the two germline ends. The germline gives CDR1 SQVTM, CDR2 ANQGSEA. The CDR3 consists of 14 residues.

The chain combines TRBV23-1 with TRBJ1-5; D gene unclear. TRBV23-1 is identified as an open reading frame with a role that is uncertain. Trimming stripped 3 bases from V and 4 bases from J, with 13 bases between. There are 15 residues in the CDR3. DNA of the CDR3: TGCGCCAGCAGTCATCCGACGAGAGGAAATCAGCCCCAGCATTTT. Translated: CASSHPTRGNQPQHF.

This chain links TRBV2 with TRBJ1-1, with TRBD1 matching 9 bases. Per the germline V gene, CDR1 is SNHLY and CDR2 is FYNNEI. The CDR3 spans 15 residues. The J segment lost 3 bases and the V segment lost 1 base, leaving 3 bases of the junction unmatched. CDR3 protein: CASSEGDRDDTEAFF. The CDR3 region has the DNA TGTGCCAGCAGTGAAGGGGACAGGGATGACACTGAAGCTTTCTTT.

In its sample, this clone was seen a few times. The chain employs TRBV25-1 and TRBJ1-5; no clear D. Looked up from germline, CDR1 is MGHDK and CDR2 is SYGVNS. V lost 4 bases, J lost 1 base, and 17 bases lay in between. This CDR3 is built from 17 residues. The CDR3, as DNA: TGTGCCAGCAGTGGAAATTTGGCGGGCGAGAGCAATCAGCCCCAGCATTTT. This encodes CASSGNLAGESNQPQHF.

The rearrangement uses TRBV7-9 and TRBJ1-1, with 7 positions matching TRBD1. After removal of 5 bases from V and 0 bases from J, the junction contained 9 bases not matched to a gene. Per germline, CDR1 SEHNR and CDR2 FQNEAQ (reference sequence). The CDR3 is 16 residues long. This CDR3 is CASSPQRGPLNTEAFF. The CDR3 DNA is TGTGCCAGCAGCCCCCAGAGGGGGCCACTGAACACTGAAGCTTTCTTT.

This clone was detected only a few times. The gene calls are TRBV6-5 and TRBJ2-7, with TRBD1 identical over 9 bases. The length of the CDR3 is 16 residues. V lost 2 bases to trimming and J lost 6 bases; unmatched junction nucleotides: 11. Germline CDR1 and CDR2: MNHEY and SVGAGI. Here the CDR3 DNA reads TGTGCCAGCAGTTACGCAACCGGGACAGGGTTTGCCGAGCAGTACTTC. It codes for CASSYATGTGFAEQYF.

This clone was seen once. The J gene is TRBJ1-1, the V gene TRBV6-5; 8 nucleotides align to TRBD1. CDR1 and CDR2 (germline): MNHEY, SVGAGI. V lost 6 bases and J lost 3; bases outside the gene matches: 6. The CDR3 consists of 14 residues. CDR3 in DNA: TGTGCCAGCAGGTCAGGGGGCGAGGACACTGAAGCTTTCTTT. It yields the protein CASRSGGEDTEAFF.

This chain connects TRBV29-1 to TRBJ2-7; D possibly uses TRBD1 or TRBD2 (6 bases each). V was trimmed by 6 bases and J by 2 bases, leaving 11 bases between them. Per germline, CDR1 SQVTM and CDR2 ANQGSEA. The CDR3 loop spans 12 amino acids. CDR3 amino acids: CSVLGGTYEQYF. As DNA, the CDR3 is TGCAGCGTCTTAGGGGGGACCTACGAGCAGTACTTC.

V is TRBV13 and J is TRBJ2-7; D remains ambiguous. The CDR3 runs to 14 residues. From germline, CDR1 is PRHDT and CDR2 FYEKMQ (reference sequence). V lost 2 bases and J 0 bases, leaving 8 bases between the germline ends. The CDR3: CASSLFADSYEQYF. The CDR3 coding sequence is TGTGCCAGCAGCTTATTCGCGGACTCCTACGAGCAGTACTTC.

This sequence joins TRBV5-1 and TRBJ1-2, with 7 nucleotides matching TRBD1. The CDR3 contains 16 residues. Germline trimming cut 1 base from V and 6 bases from J; bases unmatched to any gene: 12. The germline CDR1 and CDR2 sequences are SGHRS and YFSETQ. The CDR3 protein is CASSLFSDRITHGYTF. Written as DNA, the CDR3 is TGCGCCAGCAGCTTGTTTTCGGACAGGATAACCCATGGCTACACCTTC.

The sample holds a few counts of this clone. The chain is built from TRBV10-2 and TRBJ2-1; TRBD2 aligns across 11 bases. The germline gives CDR1 WSHSY, CDR2 SAAADI. The V gene end was trimmed by 6 bases and the J gene end by 6 bases; junction bases not matched to a gene: 7. This CDR3 has 15 residues. The CDR3 protein is CASRRGLAGFNEQFF. The CDR3 DNA is TGCGCCAGCAGAAGAGGACTAGCGGGTTTCAATGAGCAGTTCTTC.

This clone was recorded a few times. The CDR3 loop is CASSFAPNEQFF. The CDR3 DNA sequence: TGTGCCAGCAGTTTCGCTCCCAATGAGCAGTTCTTC. The chain couples TRBV28 to TRBJ2-1; D remains ambiguous. The CDR3 loop spans 12 amino acids. From germline, CDR1 is MDHEN and CDR2 SYDVKM. Trimming cost V 3 bases and J 6 bases, with 6 bases left between them.

The chain couples TRBV5-1 to TRBJ1-2; the D is unclear. CDR3 size: 15 residues. V was trimmed by 0 bases and J by 8 bases, leaving 17 bases between them. Germline V CDR1 and CDR2: SGHRS, YFSETQ. The CDR3 DNA is TGCGCCAGCAGCTTGGCCGGTTTAACCGGGGAGGGCTACACCTTC. Amino acids: CASSLAGLTGEGYTF.